The present T cell receptor beta chain was sequenced within a study of blood T cell repertoires in COVID-19. Clones were sequenced by immunoSEQ multiplex PCR, and TCRdb holds only the in-frame ones, with some missing. The sample shows hundreds of thousands of clones, over 75% of them seen only once. Those who participated ranged in age from roughly 18 to 100 years and resided in 20 to 30 US areas. The V gene's germline CDR1 is ENHRY and CDR2 SYGVKD. The CDR3 extends over 13 amino acids. V lost 7 bases, J lost 5 bases, and 5 bases stayed unmatched. The receptor was derived from a woman aged 40 to 49 with acute COVID-19. The source material was PBMCs or T cells enriched from blood (not recorded which). This sequence joins TRBV10-3 and TRBJ1-5; TRBD1 matches 7 bases. For the CDR3, the DNA is TGTGCCATCAAGGGGGACAGAGATCAGCCCCAGCATTTT. It is translated as CAIKGDRDQPQHF.